The entry below describes one TCR beta chain. What it binds is unknown. Tregs were sorted as CD4+CD25+CD127-/low cells. Semi-nested PCR with Nested Universal Primer A followed constant-region reverse priming of full-length variable regions. TCRdb reprocessed the 5' RACE reads with MiXCR, giving one entry per CDR3 protein. This table has around 9,000 distinct CDR3 sequences, 34% appearing once. Study-wide results and caveats: Tumor memory CD4+ T cell TCR gene usage clustered with blood and lymph node memory CD4+ cells and lymph node naive CD4+ cells. Tumor Treg TCRs overlapped most with tumor naive CD4+ cells.

The sequence was obtained from a female donor with breast cancer. The sample comprised Tregs sorted from blood.

CDR3 DNA: TGTGCCAGCAGCCTCCGGGACAGGTCCTACAATGAGCAGTTCTTC. This gives the protein CASSLRDRSYNEQFF. The chain recombines TRBV7-2 with TRBJ2-1, with 8 bases aligning to TRBD1. The CDR3 runs 15 residues. Germline CDR1 reads SGHTA; CDR2 reads FQGNSA. The V gene end was trimmed by 5 bases and the J gene end by 1 base; junction bases not matched to a gene: 4.